This entry lists 5 T cell receptor beta chains sequenced from one sample in a study of T cells after yellow fever vaccination. TCRdb recomputed calls from the 5' RACE reads with MiXCR, one row per CDR3 protein. The data show under 700,000 distinct CDR3 sequences, less than 20% seen once. The sample was PBMCs, taken 5 to 6 days after the first yellow fever vaccination. These receptors were obtained from a man younger than 35 who received the YFV17D yellow fever vaccine.

The gene calls are TRBV7-9 and TRBJ1-1; D is perhaps TRBD1 (6 bases). The germline V gene encodes CDR1 SEHNR and CDR2 FQNEAQ (reference sequence). V was shortened by 5 bases and J by 1 base, with 14 bases between the two germline ends. This CDR3 is 15 amino acids long. The CDR3 loop is CASSGPRDKNTEAFF. CDR3 sequence (DNA): TGTGCCAGCAGCGGACCCCGGGACAAGAACACTGAAGCTTTCTTT.

The sample holds a few counts of this clonotype. The chain employs TRBV11-2 and TRBJ1-2, with D possibly TRBD1 on 5 matching bases. CDR1 is SGHAT, CDR2 FQNNGV, per germline. CDR3 size: 14 residues. The ends were cut back, 5 bases at V and 8 bases at J, with 18 bases in the middle. The CDR3 loop reads CASSPTPRVGGYTF. The CDR3 DNA reads as TGTGCCAGCAGCCCGACCCCCAGGGTTGGGGGCTACACCTTC.

This clonotype was recorded a few times. The chain couples TRBV12-3 or TRBV12-4 to TRBJ2-5; tentatively, D is TRBD1 or TRBD2 (5 bases each). The ends were cut back, 4 bases at V and 3 bases at J, with 12 bases in the middle. This CDR3 region has 14 residues. DNA for the CDR3: TGTGCCAGCAGTTGGCAGGGAGAGGAAGAGACCCAGTACTTC. Amino acids: CASSWQGEEETQYF.

The table lists this clonotype with a few counts. The chain employs TRBV20-1 and TRBJ2-3, with 8 bases fitting TRBD2. Trimming removed 7 bases from V and 3 bases from J; junction bases left unmatched: 6. This CDR3 region has 13 residues. Germline loops: CDR1 DFQATT, CDR2 SNEGSKA (reference sequence). The CDR3 region has the DNA TGCAGTGGCGAAACTAGCGGTACAGATACGCAGTATTTT. Translated, it gives CSGETSGTDTQYF.

This clonotype was found a few times. This sequence joins TRBV7-2 and TRBJ2-7; 8 bases fit TRBD2. Germline values: CDR1 SGHTA, CDR2 FQGNSA. V lost 3 bases to trimming and J lost 0 bases; unmatched junction nucleotides: 7. The CDR3 totals 16 residues. In DNA form, the CDR3 reads TGTGCCAGCAGCTTTCTCGGGGGGGCCAACTCCTACGAGCAGTACTTC. Translated: CASSFLGGANSYEQYF.